The 22 T cell receptor beta chains given below trace back to one sample, sequenced in a study of blood T cell repertoires in COVID-19. This table comes from immunoSEQ multiplex PCR, and its TCRdb copy is limited to in-frame clones, with some not included. The sample has roughly 260,000 clones, roughly 86% seen once; the top ten hold 2.5% to 3%. Sequencing was performed on PBMCs or T cells enriched from blood (not recorded which). Receptors were obtained from a woman in her twenties or thirties with acute COVID-19.

This clone has only one observation. The CDR3 DNA reads TGTGCCAGCAGTGACAGTACGACTGAAGCTTTCTTT. Protein product: CASSDSTTEAFF. The V call is TRBV6-1, the J call TRBJ1-1; D not certain. V gave up 3 bases and J gave up 5 bases, with 7 bases separating them. Germline loops: CDR1 MNHNS, CDR2 SASEGT. The CDR3 consists of 12 residues.

The chain recombines TRBV3-1 (or the pseudogene TRBV3-2) with TRBJ1-2; the D gene is possibly TRBD1 (5 bases). The CDR3 consists of 12 residues. Germline loops: CDR1 LGHDT, CDR2 YNNKEL (reference sequence). With 7 bases removed from V and 1 base from J, the gap between germline ends came to 7 bases. In DNA form, the CDR3 reads TGTGCCAGCAAAGGGGTTAACTATGGCTACACCTTC. Residues: CASKGVNYGYTF.

This clone has a count of ten or more. This rearrangement joins TRBV2 to TRBJ2-7, with D possibly TRBD1 on 5 matching bases. Germline V gene data show CDR1 as SNHLY and CDR2 as FYNNEI. Trimming removed 2 bases from V and 6 bases from J, with 14 bases in between. The CDR3 totals 14 residues. CDR3 nucleotides: TGTGCCAGCAGTGAACCACTTAGGGGTACCGAGCAGTACTTC. Protein: CASSEPLRGTEQYF.

This rearrangement joins TRBV5-1 to TRBJ2-1; 10 nucleotides line up with TRBD1. CDR3 length: 17 amino acids. J gave up 8 bases and V 5 bases, and 16 bases lay outside the gene matches. The germline CDR1 and CDR2 sequences are SGHRS and YFSETQ. The CDR3 protein is CASRTTPEDRGMDEQFF. The DNA of the CDR3 is TGCGCCAGCAGAACCACTCCGGAGGACAGGGGGATGGATGAGCAGTTCTTC.

The rearrangement joins TRBV12-3 or TRBV12-4 to TRBJ1-5, with a tentative D call TRBD1 (5 bases). This CDR3 is 13 amino acids long. V gave up 6 bases and J gave up 2 bases, with 8 bases separating them. CDR3: CASRGVRNQPQHF. The CDR3 coding sequence is TGTGCCAGCAGAGGGGTTCGCAATCAGCCCCAGCATTTT.

V usage is TRBV19 and J usage is TRBJ1-1; D call uncertain. Germline V lookup: CDR1 LNHDA, CDR2 SQIVND (reference sequence). This CDR3 has 13 residues. Trimming pared 1 base from V and 0 bases from J, leaving 3 bases between. The CDR3 nucleotides are TGTGCCAGTAGTATAGGAGTGAACACTGAAGCTTTCTTT. Encoded protein: CASSIGVNTEAFF.

The chain uses TRBV27 and TRBJ1-1; 8 bases match TRBD1. Unmatched junction bases numbered 6, after V lost 7 bases and J lost 5 bases. The CDR3 spans 13 residues. Germline lookup yields CDR1 MNHEY and CDR2 SMNVEV (reference sequence). CDR3 sequence: CASKNRDRTEAFF. CDR3 sequence (DNA): TGTGCCAGCAAGAACCGGGACAGGACTGAAGCTTTCTTT.

This chain connects TRBV5-1 to TRBJ2-5, with TRBD1 matching over 10 bases. There are 15 residues in the CDR3. Germline-derived CDR1 and CDR2 are SGHRS and YFSETQ. The V gene end was trimmed by 5 bases and the J gene end by 6 bases; junction bases not matched to a gene: 10. CDR3 bases: TGCGCCAGCAGTCAGCAGGGGACAGGGGAGCAGACCCAGTACTTC. It specifies CASSQQGTGEQTQYF. The full variable domain, with the rest looked up from reference TRBV5-1 and TRBJ2-5, is KAGVTQTPRYLIKTRGQQVTLSCSPISGHRSVSWYQQTPGQGLQFLFEYFSETQRNKGNFPGRFSGRQFSNSRSEMNVSTLELGDSALYLCASSQQGTGEQTQYFGPGTRLLVL.

This clone was seen a single time. The chain carries TRBV7-9 and TRBJ1-4; possibly TRBD1 for D (6 bases). The CDR3 covers 16 residues. Germline V lookup: CDR1 SEHNR, CDR2 FQNEAQ (reference sequence). With 2 bases removed from V and 3 bases from J, the gap between germline ends came to 13 bases. The chain's CDR3 is CASSLILGAANEKLFF. The CDR3 DNA follows: TGTGCCAGCAGCTTAATTCTGGGGGCGGCTAATGAAAAACTGTTTTTT.

CDR3 in DNA: TGTGCCAGTAGTGATCCGGGACAGGGGTATGGTCAGCCCCAGCATTTT. As protein: CASSDPGQGYGQPQHF. The chain couples TRBV19 to TRBJ1-5, with 10 bases identical to TRBD1. This CDR3 has 16 amino acids. Trimming at V came to 5 bases and at J to 6 bases, leaving 10 bases not matched to a gene. The germline V gene has CDR1 LNHDA and CDR2 SQIVND (reference sequence).

V and J are TRBV25-1 and TRBJ1-1; D gene ambiguous. This CDR3 is built from 13 residues. Trimming removed 4 bases from V and 6 bases from J, with 12 bases in between. Germline V gene lookup returns CDR1 MGHDK and CDR2 SYGVNS. CDR3 nucleotides: TGTGCCAGCAGTGGAGCTATAATGGCTGAAGCTTTCTTT. Translating it yields CASSGAIMAEAFF. Filled out from reference TRBV25-1 and TRBJ1-1, the complete variable domain reads EADIYQTPRYLVIGTGKKITLECSQTMGHDKMYWYQQDPGMELHLIHYSYGVNSTEKGDLSSESTVSRIRTEHFPLTLESARPSHTSQYLCASSGAIMAEAFFGQGTRLTVV.

In DNA form, the CDR3 reads TGTGCCAGCAGCCCAGGGATTAACTATGGCTACACCTTC. Residues: CASSPGINYGYTF. The chain combines TRBV11-2 with TRBJ1-2, with D maybe TRBD1 (5 bases). The V end lost 5 bases, the J end lost 1 base, and 8 bases lay between the germline ends. This CDR3 has 13 amino acids. The germline V gene has CDR1 SGHAT and CDR2 FQNNGV.

Written as DNA, the CDR3 is TGCGCCAGCAGCTTGGAATCAAATGAAAAACTGTTTTTT. Its protein product is CASSLESNEKLFF. V is TRBV5-1 and J is TRBJ1-4; D gene uncertain. V lost 0 bases to trimming and J lost 5 bases, with 5 bases between them. The CDR3 is made up of 13 amino acids. CDR1 SGHRS and CDR2 YFSETQ come from the germline V gene. Supplemented by reference TRBV5-1 and TRBJ1-4, the full variable domain reads KAGVTQTPRYLIKTRGQQVTLSCSPISGHRSVSWYQQTPGQGLQFLFEYFSETQRNKGNFPGRFSGRQFSNSRSEMNVSTLELGDSALYLCASSLESNEKLFFGSGTQLSVL.

The V and J genes are TRBV7-2 and TRBJ2-5, with D tentatively TRBD2 (9 bases). The CDR3 totals 16 residues. Trimming removed 5 bases at V and 5 bases at J, with 21 bases between. The germline V gene has CDR1 SGHTA and CDR2 FQGNSA. The CDR3 DNA follows: TGTGCCAGCAGCCCCGACAGGGGACTAGCCCACGAGACCCAGTACTTC. It yields the protein CASSPDRGLAHETQYF.

V is TRBV6-5 and J is TRBJ2-2; 12 nucleotides match TRBD2. The CDR3 runs to 16 residues. The junction had 4 bases not matched to a gene; V was cut back by 4 bases and J by 4 bases. Germline V gene data show CDR1 as MNHEY and CDR2 as SVGAGI. Written as DNA, the CDR3 is TGTGCCAGCAGTTCCTGGACTAGCGGGACCACCGGGGAGCTGTTTTTT. Protein product: CASSSWTSGTTGELFF.

The chain uses TRBV15 and TRBJ2-5; 7 positions agree with TRBD1. The V gene's germline CDR1 is LNHNV and CDR2 YYDKDF (reference sequence). There are 15 residues in the CDR3. Losses at the gene ends were 4 bases for V and 4 bases for J; bases not matched to a gene: 9. CDR3 in amino acids: CATSTIRGIGETQYF. The CDR3 DNA follows: TGTGCCACCAGCACCATCAGGGGGATAGGAGAGACCCAGTACTTC.

With respect to this clone: The identical CDR3 is also encoded by other nucleotide sequences in the sample. The chain is built from TRBV27 and TRBJ2-7; 7 bases fit TRBD1. Germline values: CDR1 MNHEY, CDR2 SMNVEV (reference sequence). This CDR3 region has 13 residues. Losses at the gene ends were 6 bases for V and 2 bases for J; bases not matched to a gene: 4. This chain's CDR3 is CASSPGQTYEQYF. In DNA, the CDR3 is TGTGCCAGCAGCCCGGGACAGACCTACGAGCAGTACTTC.

The CDR3 sequence is CASSYSLAGGPEQFF. DNA for the CDR3: TGTGCCAGCAGTTACTCTCTAGCGGGGGGGCCCGAGCAGTTCTTC. V usage is TRBV6-6 and J usage is TRBJ2-1; 12 bases are shared with TRBD2. Germline V lookup: CDR1 MNHNY, CDR2 SVGAGI (reference sequence). With V trimmed by 0 bases and J by 10 bases, 4 bases remained unmatched. There are 15 residues in the CDR3.

V and J are TRBV7-9 and TRBJ2-7; 9 bases agree with TRBD1. V lost 5 bases and J lost 6; bases outside the gene matches: 14. Germline values: CDR1 SEHNR, CDR2 FQNEAQ (reference sequence). The CDR3 contains 16 residues. The CDR3 DNA reads TGTGCCAGCAGCCCAAACGAAAACAGGGGGCTTTTCGAGCAGTACTTC. Translated: CASSPNENRGLFEQYF. The full variable domain, with the rest looked up from reference TRBV7-9 and TRBJ2-7, is DTGVSQNPRHKITKRGQNVTFRCDPISEHNRLYWYRQTLGQGPEFLTYFQNEAQLEKSRLLSDRFSAERPKGSFSTLEIQRTEQGDSAMYLCASSPNENRGLFEQYFGPGTRLTVT.

A few counts support this clone. The chain couples TRBV19 to TRBJ1-5; D might be TRBD1 (5 bases). The CDR3 spans 12 residues. V lost 8 bases, J lost 5 bases, and 10 bases lay in between. CDR1 and CDR2 from the germline V gene are LNHDA and SQIVND (reference sequence). Written as DNA, the CDR3 is TGTGCCAGTGACAGTAATGATCAGCCCCAGCATTTT. Protein product: CASDSNDQPQHF.

The chain recombines TRBV2 with TRBJ2-1; D possibly corresponds to TRBD2 (6 bases). There are 11 residues in the CDR3. Germline loops: CDR1 SNHLY, CDR2 FYNNEI. Deletions cut 4 bases from V and 12 bases from J, with 10 bases between. The CDR3 DNA sequence: TGTGCCAGCAGTGTTCAAGCGGGGCAGTTCTTC. Translation gives CASSVQAGQFF.

The gene calls are TRBV9 and TRBJ1-1; the D gene is possibly TRBD1 (5 bases). Looked up from germline, CDR1 is SGDLS and CDR2 is YYNGEE. The CDR3 extends over 15 amino acids. V was shortened by 0 bases and J by 1 base, with 10 bases between the two germline ends. The CDR3 reads CASSVGIQGNTEAFF. The CDR3 DNA is TGTGCCAGCAGCGTAGGGATTCAGGGGAACACTGAAGCTTTCTTT.